The 6 T cell receptor beta chains listed next were all sequenced from one sample in a study of CD8 T cells in Susac syndrome. After extraction with the RNeasy kit, about 0.5 to 1 ug of the RNA was reverse transcribed using random hexamers. TCRdb re-called the immunoSEQ multiplex PCR reads with MiXCR, one entry per CDR3 protein. The sample shows around 150,000 distinct CDR3 sequences, approximately 94% of them seen only once. The sequenced sample consisted of CD4+ T cells from PBMCs. Every receptor here comes from a human donor with Susac syndrome.

The chain recombines TRBV20-1 with TRBJ2-3; perhaps TRBD2 as D (5 bases). Trimming shortened V by 4 bases and J by 0 bases, and 8 bases separated the two germline ends. The germline CDR1 and CDR2 sequences are DFQATT and SNEGSKA (reference sequence). This CDR3 has 13 amino acids. The CDR3: CSATSGSTDTQYF. CDR3 sequence (DNA): TGCAGTGCTACAAGCGGCAGCACAGATACGCAGTATTTT.

The chain is built from TRBV15 and TRBJ1-2, with TRBD1 matching 9 bases. The CDR3 is 15 residues long. Unmatched junction bases numbered 7, after V lost 4 bases and J lost 4 bases. The germline gives CDR1 LNHNV, CDR2 YYDKDF (reference sequence). The chain's CDR3 is CATSTRTGASYGYTF. In DNA form, the CDR3 reads TGTGCCACCAGCACCCGGACAGGGGCCTCCTATGGCTACACCTTC.

V usage is TRBV9 and J usage is TRBJ2-7; D is unclear. Trimming removed 0 bases from V and 3 bases from J, with 13 bases in between. This CDR3 region has 15 residues. Looked up from germline, CDR1 is SGDLS and CDR2 is YYNGEE. The CDR3 DNA reads TGTGCCAGCAGCGTAGCGGCAACTGTCGACTACGAGCAGTACTTC. Protein: CASSVAATVDYEQYF.

The J gene is TRBJ2-7, the V gene TRBV12-3 or TRBV12-4; the match to TRBD1 covers 8 bases. The V gene end was trimmed by 5 bases and the J gene end by 3 bases; junction bases not matched to a gene: 0. The CDR3 contains 12 residues. Written as DNA, the CDR3 is TGTGCCAGCAGTGGACAGGGCTACGAGCAGTACTTC. The encoded protein is CASSGQGYEQYF.

The J gene is TRBJ1-1, the V gene TRBV4-1; possible D gene TRBD1, 6 bases. Germline V lookup: CDR1 MGHRA, CDR2 YSYEKL. The CDR3 totals 14 residues. Trimming stripped 6 bases from V and 1 base from J, with 12 bases between. CDR3 protein: CASRPTGKNTEAFF. DNA of the CDR3: TGCGCCAGCAGACCAACAGGGAAGAACACTGAAGCTTTCTTT.

The J gene is TRBJ2-5, the V gene TRBV5-4; D might be TRBD1 or TRBD2, each matching 6 bases. The CDR3 length is 17 residues. The germline CDR1 and CDR2 sequences are SGHNT and YYREEE (reference sequence). The germline V and J ends were trimmed by 4 bases and 4 bases, with 23 bases remaining between them. The CDR3 DNA reads TGTGCCAGCAGCACCGGCCCGAGGGCCAAGGGGGGAGAGACCCAGTACTTC. Its translation: CASSTGPRAKGGETQYF.